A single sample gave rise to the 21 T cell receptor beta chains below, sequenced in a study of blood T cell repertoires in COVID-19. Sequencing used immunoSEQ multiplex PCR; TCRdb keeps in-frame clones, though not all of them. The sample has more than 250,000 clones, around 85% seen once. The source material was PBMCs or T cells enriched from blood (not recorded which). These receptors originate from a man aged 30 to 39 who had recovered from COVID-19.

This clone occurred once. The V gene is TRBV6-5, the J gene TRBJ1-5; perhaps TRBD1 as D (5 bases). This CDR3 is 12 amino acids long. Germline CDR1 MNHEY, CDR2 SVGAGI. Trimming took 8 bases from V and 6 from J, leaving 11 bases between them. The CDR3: CASGRVRQPQHF. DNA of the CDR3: TGTGCCAGCGGCAGGGTTCGTCAGCCCCAGCATTTT.

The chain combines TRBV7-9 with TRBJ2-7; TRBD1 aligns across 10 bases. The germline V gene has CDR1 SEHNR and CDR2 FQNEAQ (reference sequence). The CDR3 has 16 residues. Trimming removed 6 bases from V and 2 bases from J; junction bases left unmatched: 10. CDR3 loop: CASRGDIGTGAYEQYF. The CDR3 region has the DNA TGTGCCAGCAGGGGGGATATCGGGACAGGGGCCTACGAGCAGTACTTC.

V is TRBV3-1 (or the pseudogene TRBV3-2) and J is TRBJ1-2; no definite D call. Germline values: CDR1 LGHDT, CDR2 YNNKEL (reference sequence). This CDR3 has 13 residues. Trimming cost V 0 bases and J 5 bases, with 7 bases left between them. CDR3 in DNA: TGTGCCAGCAGCCAAGATGGCGGATATGGCTACACCTTC. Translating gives CASSQDGGYGYTF.

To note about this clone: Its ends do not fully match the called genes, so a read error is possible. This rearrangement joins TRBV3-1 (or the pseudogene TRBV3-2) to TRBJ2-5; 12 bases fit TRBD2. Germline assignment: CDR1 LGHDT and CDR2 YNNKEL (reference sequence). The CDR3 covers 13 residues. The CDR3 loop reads CASSPQLAGGPDF. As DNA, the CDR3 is TGTGCCAGCAGCCCCCAACTAGCGGGGGGCCCAGACTTC.

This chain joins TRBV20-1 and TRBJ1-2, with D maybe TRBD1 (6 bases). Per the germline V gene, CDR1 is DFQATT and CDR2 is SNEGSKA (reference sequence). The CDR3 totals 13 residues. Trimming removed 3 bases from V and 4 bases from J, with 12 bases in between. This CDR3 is CSASSQGRYGYTF. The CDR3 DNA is TGCAGTGCTAGTTCGCAGGGGCGCTATGGCTACACCTTC.

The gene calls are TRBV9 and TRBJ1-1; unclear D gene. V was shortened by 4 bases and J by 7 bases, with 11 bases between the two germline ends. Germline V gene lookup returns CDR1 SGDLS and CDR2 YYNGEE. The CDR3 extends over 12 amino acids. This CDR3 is CASSSSAGEAFF. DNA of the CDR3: TGTGCCAGCAGCTCCAGTGCAGGTGAAGCTTTCTTT.

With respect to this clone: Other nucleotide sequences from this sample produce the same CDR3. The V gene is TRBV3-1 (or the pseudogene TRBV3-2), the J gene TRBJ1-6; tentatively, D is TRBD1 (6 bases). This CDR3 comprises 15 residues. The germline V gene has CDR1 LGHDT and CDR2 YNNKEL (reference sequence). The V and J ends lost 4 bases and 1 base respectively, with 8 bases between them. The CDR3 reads CASSPTGSYNSPLHF. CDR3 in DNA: TGTGCCAGCAGCCCCACAGGGTCCTATAATTCACCCCTCCACTTT.

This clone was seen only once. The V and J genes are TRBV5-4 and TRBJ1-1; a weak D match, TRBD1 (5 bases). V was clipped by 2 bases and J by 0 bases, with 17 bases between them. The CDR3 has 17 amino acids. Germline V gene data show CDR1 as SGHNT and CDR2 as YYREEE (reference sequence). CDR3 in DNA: TGTGCCAGCAGCTTACCGAGACAGCTAGGCATGAACACTGAAGCTTTCTTT. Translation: CASSLPRQLGMNTEAFF.

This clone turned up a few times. The CDR3 sequence: CATSRDFTGSGVGTF. In nucleotides, the CDR3 is TGTGCCACCAGCAGAGATTTTACAGGTTCGGGGGTAGGCACCTTC. This sequence joins TRBV15 and TRBJ1-2; maybe TRBD1 (5 bases). Germline CDR1 and CDR2: LNHNV and YYDKDF (reference sequence). V was pared by 0 bases and J by 13 bases, with 21 bases between. CDR3 length equals 15 residues.

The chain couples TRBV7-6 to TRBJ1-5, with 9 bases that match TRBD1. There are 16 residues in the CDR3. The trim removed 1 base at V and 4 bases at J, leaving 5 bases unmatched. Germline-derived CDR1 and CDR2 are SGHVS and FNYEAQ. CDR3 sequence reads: CASSLEGQGGNQPQHF. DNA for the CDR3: TGTGCCAGCAGCTTAGAGGGACAGGGTGGGAATCAGCCCCAGCATTTT.

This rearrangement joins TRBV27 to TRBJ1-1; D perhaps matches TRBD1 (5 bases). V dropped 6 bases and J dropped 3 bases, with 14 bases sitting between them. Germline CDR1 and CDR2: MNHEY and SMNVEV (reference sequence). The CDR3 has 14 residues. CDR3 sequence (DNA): TGTGCCAGCAGACCGTCCAGGGAGGACACTGAAGCTTTCTTT. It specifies CASRPSREDTEAFF.

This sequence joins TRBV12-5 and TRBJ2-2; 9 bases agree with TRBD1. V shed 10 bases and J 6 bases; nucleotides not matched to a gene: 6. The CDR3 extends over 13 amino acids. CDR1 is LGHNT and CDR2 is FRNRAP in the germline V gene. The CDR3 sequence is CATRDRVAGELFF. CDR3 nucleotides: TGTGCTACCCGGGACAGGGTGGCCGGGGAGCTGTTTTTT. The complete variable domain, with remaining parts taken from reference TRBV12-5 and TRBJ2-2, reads DARVTQTPRHKVTEMGQEVTMRCQPILGHNTVFWYRQTMMQGLELLAYFRNRAPLDDSGMPKDRFSAEMPDATLATLKIQPSEPRDSAVYFCATRDRVAGELFFGEGSRLTVL.

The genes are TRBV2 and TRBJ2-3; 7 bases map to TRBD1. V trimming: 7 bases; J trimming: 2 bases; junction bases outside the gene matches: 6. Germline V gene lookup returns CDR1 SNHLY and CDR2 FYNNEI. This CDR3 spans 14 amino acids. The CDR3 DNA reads TGTGCCAGCACGAAGGGGGCCCACACAGATACGCAGTATTTT. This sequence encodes CASTKGAHTDTQYF.

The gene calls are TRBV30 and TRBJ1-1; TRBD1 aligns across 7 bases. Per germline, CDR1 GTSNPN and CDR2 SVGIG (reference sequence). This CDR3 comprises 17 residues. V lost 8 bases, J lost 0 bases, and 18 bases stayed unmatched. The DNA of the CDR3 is TGTGCCGGGAAAATAGTGGGGCAGGGGGTCTTGAACACTGAAGCTTTCTTT. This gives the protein CAGKIVGQGVLNTEAFF.

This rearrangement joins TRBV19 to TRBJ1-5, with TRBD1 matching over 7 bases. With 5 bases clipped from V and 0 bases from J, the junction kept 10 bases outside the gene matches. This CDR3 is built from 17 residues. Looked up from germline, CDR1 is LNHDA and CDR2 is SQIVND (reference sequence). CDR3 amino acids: CASSASSGQYSNQPQHF. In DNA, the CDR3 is TGTGCCAGTAGTGCAAGTTCGGGACAGTATAGCAATCAGCCCCAGCATTTT.

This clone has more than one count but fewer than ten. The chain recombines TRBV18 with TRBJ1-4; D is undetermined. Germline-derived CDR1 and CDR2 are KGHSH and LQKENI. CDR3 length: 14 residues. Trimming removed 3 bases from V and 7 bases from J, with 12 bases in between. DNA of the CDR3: TGTGCCAGCTCACCCTTGGAGGCGGGTGAAAAACTGTTTTTT. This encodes CASSPLEAGEKLFF.

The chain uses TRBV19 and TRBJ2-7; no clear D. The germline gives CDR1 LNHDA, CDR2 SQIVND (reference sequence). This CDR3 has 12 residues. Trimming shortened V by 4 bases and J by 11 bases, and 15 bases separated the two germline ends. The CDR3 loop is CASSTEASSKYF. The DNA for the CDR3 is TGTGCCAGTAGTACAGAGGCCTCCTCCAAGTACTTC.

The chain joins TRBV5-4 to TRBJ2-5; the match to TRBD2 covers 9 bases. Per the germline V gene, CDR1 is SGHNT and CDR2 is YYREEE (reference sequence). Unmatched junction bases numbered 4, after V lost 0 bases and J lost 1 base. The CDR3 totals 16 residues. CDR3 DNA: TGTGCCAGCAGCTTGGGGGCTAGCGGGGCCCAAGAGACCCAGTACTTC. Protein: CASSLGASGAQETQYF.

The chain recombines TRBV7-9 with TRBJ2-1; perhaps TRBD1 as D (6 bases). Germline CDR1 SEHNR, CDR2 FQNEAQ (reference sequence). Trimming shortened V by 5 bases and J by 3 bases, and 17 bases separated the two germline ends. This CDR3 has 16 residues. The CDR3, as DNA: TGTGCCAGCAGCCCCTGGACAGAGGGGGTCTACAATGAGCAGTTCTTC. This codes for CASSPWTEGVYNEQFF.

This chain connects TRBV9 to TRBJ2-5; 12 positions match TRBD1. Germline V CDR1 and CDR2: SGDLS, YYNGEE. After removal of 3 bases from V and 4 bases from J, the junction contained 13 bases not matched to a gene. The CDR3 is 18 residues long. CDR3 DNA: TGTGCCAGCAGCGGCGGGGCCGGGACAGGGGGCGCTTCAGAGACCCAGTACTTC. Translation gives CASSGGAGTGGASETQYF.

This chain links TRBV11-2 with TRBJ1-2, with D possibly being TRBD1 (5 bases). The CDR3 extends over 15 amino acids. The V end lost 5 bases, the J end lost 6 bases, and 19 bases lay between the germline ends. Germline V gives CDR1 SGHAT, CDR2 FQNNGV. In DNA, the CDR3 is TGTGCCAGCAGCATCCCGCCTGGACATATCCATGGCTACACCTTC. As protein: CASSIPPGHIHGYTF.